The 21 T cell receptor beta chains in this list originate from one sample, sequenced in a study of blood T cell repertoires in COVID-19. Sequencing was performed with immunoSEQ multiplex PCR; in TCRdb, only in-frame clones are kept and a portion is missing. The sample includes 130,000 or so clones, around four fifths of them seen just once. Sequenced sample: peripheral blood. Source of these receptors: a man of 80 years or more with active or convalescent COVID-19.

The chain uses TRBV30 and TRBJ2-4; D gene ambiguous. CDR3 length: 13 residues. Trimming took off 2 bases at V and 2 bases at J, with 7 bases between the two ends. Looked up from germline, CDR1 is GTSNPN and CDR2 is SVGIG (reference sequence). The CDR3 loop is CAWSLGSKNIQYF. DNA of the CDR3: TGTGCCTGGAGTCTGGGCTCCAAAAACATTCAGTACTTC.

The rearrangement links TRBV9 to TRBJ2-2; 9 bases match TRBD1. Trimming removed 0 bases from V and 7 bases from J; junction bases left unmatched: 10. In germline, CDR1 is SGDLS, CDR2 YYNGEE. This CDR3 is built from 17 residues. The CDR3 DNA reads as TGTGCCAGCAGCGTAGGTTTTACTGACAGGGGGTACGGGGAGCTGTTTTTT. This gives the protein CASSVGFTDRGYGELFF.

This chain joins TRBV19 and TRBJ1-2; D remains unclear. The CDR3 is 15 residues long. V lost 0 bases and J lost 5, with 13 bases in between. The germline gives CDR1 LNHDA, CDR2 SQIVND (reference sequence). DNA for the CDR3: TGTGCCAGTAGTATAGATGGCACCCCTCAATATGGCTACACCTTC. This translates into CASSIDGTPQYGYTF.

The CDR3 protein is CASSEGQYYGYTF. The CDR3 bases are TGCGCCAGCAGCGAGGGACAGTACTATGGCTACACCTTC. The V gene is TRBV5-1, the J gene TRBJ1-2, with TRBD1 identical over 7 bases. V shed 4 bases, J shed 3 bases, and the junction held 3 bases outside the gene matches. CDR1 is SGHRS, CDR2 YFSETQ, per germline. This CDR3 is 13 amino acids long.

The genes are TRBV18 and TRBJ2-3, with 9 bases fitting TRBD1. Unmatched junction bases numbered 11, after V lost 6 bases and J lost 7 bases. CDR1 and CDR2 from the germline V gene are KGHSH and LQKENI. CDR3 length equals 15 residues. CDR3 loop: CASSQGQGGANTQYF. CDR3 bases: TGTGCCAGCTCGCAGGGACAGGGAGGCGCGAATACGCAGTATTTT.

The chain couples TRBV21-1 to TRBJ2-5; TRBD2 is the table's D call and was not checked against the DNA. TRBV21-1 is tagged as a pseudogene. This CDR3 is 15 amino acids long. Written as DNA, the CDR3 is TGTGCCAGCCGTATAGCGGGGGCAATGAAAGAGACCCAGTACTTC. Encoded protein: CASRIAGAMKETQYF.

The J gene is TRBJ2-3, the V gene TRBV6-5; D gene ambiguous. CDR1 is MNHEY, CDR2 SVGAGI, per germline. V was trimmed by 8 bases and J by 5 bases, leaving 11 bases between them. The CDR3 sequence is 12 residues long. The CDR3 region is CASQSRGDTQYF. The CDR3 nucleotides read TGTGCCAGCCAGAGCCGCGGAGATACGCAGTATTTT.

The V and J genes are TRBV6-5 and TRBJ1-5; D remains ambiguous. Deletions cut 7 bases from V and 6 bases from J, with 10 bases between. The CDR3 is made up of 12 amino acids. Looked up from germline, CDR1 is MNHEY and CDR2 is SVGAGI. CDR3 region: CASNTLGQPQHF. CDR3 bases: TGTGCCAGCAACACCCTAGGTCAGCCCCAGCATTTT.

The chain employs TRBV12-3 or TRBV12-4 and TRBJ1-4, with a possible D match to TRBD1 (5 bases). Trimming removed 8 bases at V and 7 bases at J, with 14 bases between. The CDR3 runs 13 residues. CDR3 bases: TGTGCCAGCTCGCGGGGGATGAGTGAAAAACTGTTTTTT. This translates into CASSRGMSEKLFF.

The chain links TRBV19 to TRBJ2-7; D might be TRBD1 (6 bases). The germline V gene encodes CDR1 LNHDA and CDR2 SQIVND (reference sequence). The CDR3 has 14 residues. Deletions cut 2 bases from V and 0 bases from J, with 8 bases between. CDR3 DNA sequence: TGTGCCAGTAGTATACAGGGGAGCTCCTACGAGCAGTACTTC. Translation gives CASSIQGSSYEQYF. The full variable domain, in which reference TRBV19 and TRBJ2-7 provide the parts outside the CDR3, is DGGITQSPKYLFRKEGQNVTLSCEQNLNHDAMYWYRQDPGQGLRLIYYSQIVNDFQKGDIAEGYSVSREKKESFPLTVTSAQKNPTAFYLCASSIQGSSYEQYFGPGTRLTVT.

CDR3 DNA sequence: TGTGCCAGCAGTTTAGCGGGGGGGTCAGATACGCAGTATTTT. Translated, it gives CASSLAGGSDTQYF. The chain uses TRBV2 and TRBJ2-3, with 11 bases that match TRBD2. V was clipped by 5 bases and J by 4 bases; unmatched bases: 2. Germline lookup yields CDR1 SNHLY and CDR2 FYNNEI. There are 14 residues in the CDR3.

The V and J genes are TRBV10-3 and TRBJ1-5; D possibly corresponds to TRBD1 (6 bases). The CDR3 sequence is 14 residues long. The germline V gene has CDR1 ENHRY and CDR2 SYGVKD. V shed 6 bases and J shed 0 bases, with 9 bases lying between them. Here the CDR3 reads CAIRGGLSNQPQHF. The CDR3 DNA reads as TGTGCCATCAGGGGGGGGCTTAGCAATCAGCCCCAGCATTTT.

CDR3 residues: CAIGTGVDTEAFF. DNA for the CDR3: TGTGCCATCGGAACAGGGGTGGACACTGAAGCTTTCTTT. The chain employs TRBV10-3 and TRBJ1-1, with TRBD1 matching over 7 bases. The junction had 6 bases not matched to a gene; V was cut back by 8 bases and J by 3 bases. The CDR3 has 13 amino acids. Germline CDR1 and CDR2: ENHRY and SYGVKD.

The chain recombines TRBV7-9 with TRBJ1-6; possible D gene TRBD1, 5 bases. The CDR3 totals 17 residues. The germline V gene encodes CDR1 SEHNR and CDR2 FQNEAQ (reference sequence). Trimming cost V 5 bases and J 0 bases, with 14 bases left between them. Here the CDR3 reads CASSKAGGDSYNSPLHF. CDR3 in DNA: TGTGCCAGCAGCAAGGCTGGGGGGGACTCCTATAATTCACCCCTCCACTTT.

This chain uses TRBV7-3 with TRBJ1-1; 7 positions match TRBD1. V shed 3 bases, J shed 1 base, and the junction held 5 bases outside the gene matches. CDR1 and CDR2 from the germline V gene are SGHTA and FQGTGA. The CDR3 has 15 residues. CDR3 sequence (DNA): TGTGCCAGCAGCTTTAACCAGGGGGGGAACACTGAAGCTTTCTTT. Its protein is CASSFNQGGNTEAFF.

The CDR3 sequence: CASSLQGLVSYF. The DNA for the CDR3 is TGTGCCAGCAGTCTCCAGGGCCTAGTTTCTTACTTC. The chain uses TRBV12-3 or TRBV12-4 and TRBJ2-7; the D gene is possibly TRBD1 (5 bases). CDR3 length: 12 residues. V lost 5 bases, J lost 13 bases, and 18 bases lay in between.

The rearrangement uses TRBV30 and TRBJ2-2; 12 bases line up with TRBD1. The CDR3 is 15 residues long. CDR1 GTSNPN and CDR2 SVGIG come from the germline V gene (reference sequence). Germline trimming cut 2 bases from V and 5 bases from J; bases unmatched to any gene: 3. The CDR3 reads CAWSRGQGATGELFF. CDR3 nucleotide sequence: TGTGCCTGGAGTAGGGGACAGGGGGCGACCGGGGAGCTGTTTTTT.

V and J are TRBV19 and TRBJ1-5, with D unclear. Germline CDR1 and CDR2: LNHDA and SQIVND (reference sequence). Trimming removed 6 bases from V and 0 bases from J, with 15 bases in between. The CDR3 runs 16 residues. CDR3 sequence reads: CASRAAGPYSNQPQHF. In nucleotides, the CDR3 is TGTGCCAGTAGAGCGGCAGGCCCTTATAGCAATCAGCCCCAGCATTTT.

V usage is TRBV19 and J usage is TRBJ1-5, with TRBD1 as a possible D gene (5 bases). From germline, CDR1 is LNHDA and CDR2 SQIVND (reference sequence). V was clipped by 3 bases and J by 6 bases, with 15 bases between them. This CDR3 is 15 amino acids long. The CDR3 DNA is TGTGCCAGTAGTATCGGGGACGACGGGAGTCAGCCCCAGCATTTT. It yields the protein CASSIGDDGSQPQHF.

The chain is built from TRBV4-2 and TRBJ2-2; possible D gene TRBD1, 6 bases. In germline, CDR1 is LGHNA, CDR2 YNFKEQ. The CDR3 is 15 amino acids. Trimming removed 3 bases at V and 7 bases at J, with 15 bases between. For the CDR3, the DNA is TGTGCCAGCAGCCAGAAGAGGTCAGGGGACGGGGAGCTGTTTTTT. Its protein product is CASSQKRSGDGELFF.

The chain has TRBV27 and TRBJ1-5, with D perhaps TRBD1 (5 bases). The CDR3 spans 13 residues. Per the germline V gene, CDR1 is MNHEY and CDR2 is SMNVEV (reference sequence). Trimming shortened V by 4 bases and J by 4 bases, and 8 bases separated the two germline ends. The CDR3 region is CASSSEGNQPQHF. DNA of the CDR3: TGTGCCAGCAGTTCGGAGGGGAATCAGCCCCAGCATTTT.